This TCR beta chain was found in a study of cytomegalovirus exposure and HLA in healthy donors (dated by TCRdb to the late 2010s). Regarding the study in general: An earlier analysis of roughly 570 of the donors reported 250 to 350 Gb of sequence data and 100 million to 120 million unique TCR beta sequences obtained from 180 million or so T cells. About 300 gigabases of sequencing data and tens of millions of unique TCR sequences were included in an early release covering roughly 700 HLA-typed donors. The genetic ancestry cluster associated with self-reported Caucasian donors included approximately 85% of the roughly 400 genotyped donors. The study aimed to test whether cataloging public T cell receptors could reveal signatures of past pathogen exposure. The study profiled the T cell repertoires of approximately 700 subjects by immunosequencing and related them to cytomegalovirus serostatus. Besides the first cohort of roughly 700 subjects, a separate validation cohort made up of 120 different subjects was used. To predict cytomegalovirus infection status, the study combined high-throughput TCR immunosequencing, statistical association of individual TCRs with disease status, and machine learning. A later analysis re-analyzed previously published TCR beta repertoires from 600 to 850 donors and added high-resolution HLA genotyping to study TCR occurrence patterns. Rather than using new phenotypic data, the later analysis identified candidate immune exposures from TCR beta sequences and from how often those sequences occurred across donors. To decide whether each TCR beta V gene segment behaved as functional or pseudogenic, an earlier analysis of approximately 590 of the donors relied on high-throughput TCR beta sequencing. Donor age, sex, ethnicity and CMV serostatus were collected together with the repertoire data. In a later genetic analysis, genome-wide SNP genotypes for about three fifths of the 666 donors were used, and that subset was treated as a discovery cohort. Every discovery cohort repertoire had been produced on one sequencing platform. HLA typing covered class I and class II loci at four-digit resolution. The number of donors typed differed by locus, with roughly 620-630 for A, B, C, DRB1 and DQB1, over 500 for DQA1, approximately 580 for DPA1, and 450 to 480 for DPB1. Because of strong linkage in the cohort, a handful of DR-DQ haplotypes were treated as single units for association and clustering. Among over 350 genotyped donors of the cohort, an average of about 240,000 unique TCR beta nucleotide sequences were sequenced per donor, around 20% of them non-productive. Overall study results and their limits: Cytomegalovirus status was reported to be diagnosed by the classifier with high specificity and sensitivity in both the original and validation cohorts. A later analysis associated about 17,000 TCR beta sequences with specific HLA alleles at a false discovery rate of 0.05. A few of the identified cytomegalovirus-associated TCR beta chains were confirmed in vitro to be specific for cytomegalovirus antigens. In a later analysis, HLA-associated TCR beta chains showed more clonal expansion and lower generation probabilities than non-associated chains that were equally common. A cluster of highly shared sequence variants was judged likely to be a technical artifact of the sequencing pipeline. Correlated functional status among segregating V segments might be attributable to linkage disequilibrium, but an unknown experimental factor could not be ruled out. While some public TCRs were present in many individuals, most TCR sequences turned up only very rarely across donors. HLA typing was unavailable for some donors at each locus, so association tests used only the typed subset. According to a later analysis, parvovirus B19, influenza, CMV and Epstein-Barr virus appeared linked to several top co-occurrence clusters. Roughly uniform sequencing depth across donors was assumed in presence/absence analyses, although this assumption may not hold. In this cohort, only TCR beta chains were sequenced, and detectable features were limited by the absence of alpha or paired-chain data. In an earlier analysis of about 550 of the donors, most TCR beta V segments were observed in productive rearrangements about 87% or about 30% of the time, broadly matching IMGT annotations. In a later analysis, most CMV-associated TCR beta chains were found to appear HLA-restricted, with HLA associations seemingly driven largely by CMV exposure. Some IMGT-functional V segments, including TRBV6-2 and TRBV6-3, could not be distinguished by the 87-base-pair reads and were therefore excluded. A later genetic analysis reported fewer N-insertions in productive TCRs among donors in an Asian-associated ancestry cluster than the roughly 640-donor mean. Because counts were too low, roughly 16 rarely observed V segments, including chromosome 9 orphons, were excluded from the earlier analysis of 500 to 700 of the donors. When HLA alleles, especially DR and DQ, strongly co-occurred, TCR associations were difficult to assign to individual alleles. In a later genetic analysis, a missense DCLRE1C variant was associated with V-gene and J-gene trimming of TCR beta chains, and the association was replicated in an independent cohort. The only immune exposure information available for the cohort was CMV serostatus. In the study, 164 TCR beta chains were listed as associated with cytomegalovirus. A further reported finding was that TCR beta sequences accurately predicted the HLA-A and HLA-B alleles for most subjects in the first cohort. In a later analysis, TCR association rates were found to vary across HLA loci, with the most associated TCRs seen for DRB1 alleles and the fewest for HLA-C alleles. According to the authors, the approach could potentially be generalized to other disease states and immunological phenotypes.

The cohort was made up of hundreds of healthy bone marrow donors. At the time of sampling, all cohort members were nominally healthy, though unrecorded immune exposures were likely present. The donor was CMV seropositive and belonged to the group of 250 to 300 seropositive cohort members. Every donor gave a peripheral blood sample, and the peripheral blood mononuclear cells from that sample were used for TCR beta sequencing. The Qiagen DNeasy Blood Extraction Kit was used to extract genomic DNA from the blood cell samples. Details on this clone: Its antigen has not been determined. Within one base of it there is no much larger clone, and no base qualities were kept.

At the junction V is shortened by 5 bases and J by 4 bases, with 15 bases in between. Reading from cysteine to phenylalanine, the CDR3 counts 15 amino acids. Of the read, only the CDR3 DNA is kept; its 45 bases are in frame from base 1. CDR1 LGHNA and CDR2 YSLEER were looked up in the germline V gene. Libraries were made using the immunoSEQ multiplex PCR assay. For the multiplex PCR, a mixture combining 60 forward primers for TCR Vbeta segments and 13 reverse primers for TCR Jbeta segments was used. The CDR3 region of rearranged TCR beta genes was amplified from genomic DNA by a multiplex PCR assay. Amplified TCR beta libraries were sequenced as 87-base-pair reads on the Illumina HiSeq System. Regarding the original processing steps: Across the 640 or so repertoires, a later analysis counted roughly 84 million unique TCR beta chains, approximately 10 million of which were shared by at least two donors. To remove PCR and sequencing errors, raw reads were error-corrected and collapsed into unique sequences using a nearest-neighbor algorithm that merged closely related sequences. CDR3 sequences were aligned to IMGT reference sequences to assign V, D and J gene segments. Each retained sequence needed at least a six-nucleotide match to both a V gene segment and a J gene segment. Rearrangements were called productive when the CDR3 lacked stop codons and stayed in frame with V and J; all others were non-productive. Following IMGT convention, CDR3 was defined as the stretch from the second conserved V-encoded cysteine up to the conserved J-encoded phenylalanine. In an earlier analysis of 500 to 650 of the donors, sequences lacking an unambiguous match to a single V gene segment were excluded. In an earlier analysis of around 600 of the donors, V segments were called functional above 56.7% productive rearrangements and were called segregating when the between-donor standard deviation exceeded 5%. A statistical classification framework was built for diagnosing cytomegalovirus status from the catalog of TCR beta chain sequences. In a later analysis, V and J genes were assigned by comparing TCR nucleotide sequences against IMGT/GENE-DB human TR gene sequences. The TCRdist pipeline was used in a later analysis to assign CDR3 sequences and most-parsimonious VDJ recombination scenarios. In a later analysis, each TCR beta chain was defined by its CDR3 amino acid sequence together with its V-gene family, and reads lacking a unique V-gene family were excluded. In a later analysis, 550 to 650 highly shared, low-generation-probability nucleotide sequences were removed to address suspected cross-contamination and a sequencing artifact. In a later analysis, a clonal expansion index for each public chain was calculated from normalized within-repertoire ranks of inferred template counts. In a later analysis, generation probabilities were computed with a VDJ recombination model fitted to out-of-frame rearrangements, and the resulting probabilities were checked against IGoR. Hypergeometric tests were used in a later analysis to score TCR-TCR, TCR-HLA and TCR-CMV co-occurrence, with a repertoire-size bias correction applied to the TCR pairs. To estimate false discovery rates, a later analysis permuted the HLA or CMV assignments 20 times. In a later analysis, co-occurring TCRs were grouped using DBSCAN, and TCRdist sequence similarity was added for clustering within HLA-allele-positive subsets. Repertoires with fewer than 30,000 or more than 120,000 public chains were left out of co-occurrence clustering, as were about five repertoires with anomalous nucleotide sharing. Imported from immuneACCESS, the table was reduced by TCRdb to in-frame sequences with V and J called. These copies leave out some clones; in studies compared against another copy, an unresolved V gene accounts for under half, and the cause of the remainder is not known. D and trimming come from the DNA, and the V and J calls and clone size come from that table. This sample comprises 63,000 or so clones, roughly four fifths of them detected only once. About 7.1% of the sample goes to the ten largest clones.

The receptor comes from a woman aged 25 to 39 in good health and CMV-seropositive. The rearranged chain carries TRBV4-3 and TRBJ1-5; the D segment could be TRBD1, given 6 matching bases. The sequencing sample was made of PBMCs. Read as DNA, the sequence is TGCGCCAGCAGCAAATACGCAGGGGAAAATCAGCCCCAGCATTTT. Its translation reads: CASSKYAGENQPQHF.